The 30 T cell receptor beta chains below were found in one sample sequenced in a study of CD8 T cells in ankylosing spondylitis. Study observations and caveats: What appeared characteristic of ankylosing spondylitis blood was a TCR beta motif of under 10 highly homologous variants.

TCRdb independently ran MiXCR on the 5' RACE reads; one entry per CDR3 protein. This table has about 220,000 distinct CDR3 sequences, about 7.3% appearing once. Their cognate antigens are unknown. The material sequenced was blood, either unsorted or a sorted T cell fraction (not recorded which). These receptors all stem from a male donor with ankylosing spondylitis.

This clonotype was seen many times. The genes are TRBV27 and TRBJ1-1; TRBD1 matches 7 bases. J was trimmed by 5 bases and V by 2 bases; bases with no gene match: 5. The length of the CDR3 is 14 residues. The germline V gene encodes CDR1 MNHEY and CDR2 SMNVEV (reference sequence). The DNA of the CDR3 is TGTGCCAGCAGTTTAGAGGAGGGGGCGACTGAAGCTTTCTTT. As protein: CASSLEEGATEAFF.

This clonotype was counted many times. The genes are TRBV24-1 and TRBJ2-3; 8 nucleotides agree with TRBD1. The length of the CDR3 is 15 residues. The V gene's germline CDR1 is KGHDR and CDR2 SFDVKD. J was trimmed by 3 bases and V by 4 bases; bases with no gene match: 5. The CDR3 DNA reads as TGTGCCACCAGTGACCCTGGACAGGGAACAGATACGCAGTATTTT. Protein: CATSDPGQGTDTQYF.

This clonotype was counted between two and nine times. The rearrangement links TRBV11-2 to TRBJ2-3; D gene ambiguous. Trimming stripped 0 bases from V and 3 bases from J, with 10 bases between. The CDR3 loop spans 15 amino acids. CDR1 SGHAT and CDR2 FQNNGV come from the germline V gene. The CDR3 here is CASSLDPSITDTQYF. The DNA of the CDR3 is TGTGCCAGCAGCTTAGATCCGAGTATAACAGATACGCAGTATTTT.

At least ten counts were recorded for this clonotype. The gene calls are TRBV4-2 and TRBJ2-1; D gene unclear. V was shortened by 0 bases and J by 8 bases, with 17 bases between the two germline ends. The CDR3 is 16 amino acids. Germline CDR1 is LGHNA and CDR2 is YNFKEQ. This chain's CDR3 is CASSQERSSLRHEQFF. The CDR3 DNA is TGTGCCAGCAGCCAAGAAAGGTCCTCCCTTCGTCATGAGCAGTTCTTC.

The CDR3 DNA reads as TGTGCCAGCGACCCCACTGTTTTCCAGGGACGAGTTGTGCAGTTCTTC. It is translated as CASDPTVFQGRVVQFF. The rearrangement uses TRBV2 and TRBJ2-1; D is possibly TRBD1 or TRBD2 (5 bases each). V was shortened by 8 bases and J by 12 bases, with 29 bases between the two germline ends. Germline-derived CDR1 and CDR2 are SNHLY and FYNNEI. The CDR3 totals 16 residues.

At least ten counts were recorded for this clonotype. The rearrangement links TRBV4-1 to TRBJ2-4; D not resolved. In germline, CDR1 is MGHRA, CDR2 YSYEKL. The CDR3 covers 15 residues. V dropped 3 bases and J dropped 0 bases, with 9 bases sitting between them. This CDR3 reads CASSHVRIAKNIQYF. CDR3 DNA sequence: TGCGCCAGCAGCCACGTCAGGATAGCCAAAAACATTCAGTACTTC.

This chain connects TRBV20-1 to TRBJ2-5; TRBD2 aligns across 9 bases. Germline values: CDR1 DFQATT, CDR2 SNEGSKA (reference sequence). The CDR3 is 14 amino acids. V was pared by 2 bases and J by 4 bases, with 5 bases of the junction left unmatched. The CDR3 DNA is TGCAGTGCTAGAATAGCGGGGGAGAGAGAGACCCAGTACTTC. The encoded protein is CSARIAGERETQYF.

The sample holds many counts of this clonotype. The rearrangement links TRBV5-6 to TRBJ2-7; TRBD1 matches 8 bases. Germline assignment: CDR1 SGHDT and CDR2 YYEEEE. With V trimmed by 4 bases and J by 6 bases, 15 bases remained unmatched. This CDR3 spans 16 amino acids. The CDR3 region has the DNA TGTGCCAGCAGCGACAAGGAGGGACAGGATTACCCCGAGCAGTACTTC. Translated, it gives CASSDKEGQDYPEQYF.

This clonotype was detected ten times or more. The chain carries TRBV6-5 and TRBJ2-1; D possibly corresponds to TRBD2 (6 bases). The CDR3 length is 14 residues. With 2 bases removed from V and 1 base from J, the gap between germline ends came to 6 bases. Germline assignment: CDR1 MNHEY and CDR2 SVGAGI. CDR3 residues: CASSYRGSYNEQFF. CDR3 in DNA: TGTGCCAGCAGTTACCGGGGGTCCTACAATGAGCAGTTCTTC.

The chain couples TRBV5-1 to TRBJ2-7, with TRBD1 matching over 9 bases. Germline CDR1 and CDR2: SGHRS and YFSETQ. V was clipped by 0 bases and J by 1 base; unmatched bases: 8. The CDR3 extends over 17 amino acids. CDR3 protein: CASSLAKGQGRSYEQYF. The CDR3 region has the DNA TGCGCCAGCAGCTTGGCGAAGGGACAGGGACGATCCTACGAGCAGTACTTC. The whole variable domain, remainder taken from reference TRBV5-1 and TRBJ2-7, is KAGVTQTPRYLIKTRGQQVTLSCSPISGHRSVSWYQQTPGQGLQFLFEYFSETQRNKGNFPGRFSGRQFSNSRSEMNVSTLELGDSALYLCASSLAKGQGRSYEQYFGPGTRLTVT.

This clonotype has at least ten counts. This chain connects TRBV9 to TRBJ1-2; 7 bases fit TRBD1. V dropped 4 bases and J dropped 4; count of bases not matched to a gene: 13. The CDR3 length is 16 residues. CDR1 is SGDLS and CDR2 is YYNGEE in the germline V gene. CDR3 nucleotides: TGTGCCAGCAGCCCACGACAGGGTATGGGCAGCTATGGCTACACCTTC. Protein: CASSPRQGMGSYGYTF.

This clonotype appeared many times. The rearrangement joins TRBV4-2 to TRBJ2-7, with TRBD1 matching over 8 bases. The V segment lost 4 bases and the J segment 2 bases; nucleotides outside the gene matches: 4. The germline V gene has CDR1 LGHNA and CDR2 YNFKEQ. CDR3 length: 14 amino acids. This CDR3 reads CASSPGQEPYEQYF. The CDR3, as DNA: TGTGCCAGCAGCCCGGGACAGGAGCCCTACGAGCAGTACTTC.

This clonotype was seen only a few times. The chain combines TRBV30 with TRBJ2-6; D is ambiguous. Between the trimmed V and J ends, which lost 1 base and 1 base, there was a span of 5 bases. CDR1 is GTSNPN, CDR2 SVGIG, per germline (reference sequence). This CDR3 is built from 14 residues. CDR3 region: CAWSGGSGANVLTF. The CDR3 region has the DNA TGTGCCTGGAGTGGGGGATCTGGGGCCAACGTCCTGACTTTC.

The chain combines TRBV14 with TRBJ2-1; TRBD2 might be the D (6 bases). CDR1 and CDR2 (germline): SGHDN, FVKESK. Trimming pared 0 bases from V and 0 bases from J, leaving 12 bases between. This CDR3 has 17 amino acids. The CDR3 loop reads CASSQDRGSSSYNEQFF. CDR3 in DNA: TGTGCCAGCAGCCAAGATCGGGGGTCTAGCTCCTACAATGAGCAGTTCTTC.

This clonotype showed up many times. The V and J genes are TRBV2 and TRBJ2-7; TRBD2 agrees at 7 bases. V lost 8 bases, J lost 4 bases, and 2 bases stayed unmatched. This CDR3 region has 11 residues. Germline assignment: CDR1 SNHLY and CDR2 FYNNEI. Written as DNA, the CDR3 is TGTGCCAGCCGGGGGGTATACGAGCAGTACTTC. Translation gives CASRGVYEQYF.

V and J are TRBV28 and TRBJ2-1; the D gene could be TRBD1 or TRBD2 (5 bases each). Trimming pared 2 bases from V and 6 bases from J, leaving 17 bases between. CDR1 is MDHEN and CDR2 is SYDVKM in the germline V gene. The CDR3 has 16 residues. The CDR3 sequence is CASSLLPGRSRNEQFF. The CDR3 region has the DNA TGTGCCAGCAGTTTACTTCCAGGGAGATCACGCAATGAGCAGTTCTTC.

CDR3 loop: CASSQVEGPNEQFF. CDR3 coding DNA: TGTGCCAGCAGCCAAGTCGAGGGTCCGAATGAGCAGTTCTTC. The chain recombines TRBV4-2 with TRBJ2-1; D is perhaps TRBD2 (5 bases). Germline CDR1 is LGHNA and CDR2 is YNFKEQ. This CDR3 contains 14 residues. Deletions cut 1 base from V and 7 bases from J, with 11 bases between.

This clonotype was seen a handful of times. The V call is TRBV20-1, the J call TRBJ2-1, with no clear D. The germline V and J ends were trimmed by 1 base and 7 bases, with 5 bases remaining between them. Germline V lookup: CDR1 DFQATT, CDR2 SNEGSKA (reference sequence). This CDR3 comprises 11 residues. The CDR3 DNA sequence: TGCAGTGCTAGAGGGGGAAATGAGCAGTTCTTC. Its translation: CSARGGNEQFF.

This clonotype was seen at least ten times. The chain has TRBV10-2 and TRBJ1-1, with no clear D. CDR1 and CDR2 (germline): WSHSY, SAAADI. V lost 3 bases and J 1 base, leaving 9 bases between the germline ends. The CDR3 runs to 14 residues. In DNA, the CDR3 is TGCGCCAGCAGTGATATGAGGGAGAACACTGAAGCTTTCTTT. Amino acids: CASSDMRENTEAFF.

Ten or more counts support this clonotype. The chain links TRBV6-2 or TRBV6-3 to TRBJ2-7; 9 bases map to TRBD1. With 6 bases clipped from V and 4 bases from J, the junction kept 16 bases outside the gene matches. The CDR3 has 17 amino acids. Germline V gene lookup returns CDR1 MNHEY and CDR2 SVGEGT. The CDR3 DNA follows: TGTGCCAGCAGCCCACGTAAAGGCCGGGACAGGGCTTACGAGCAGTACTTC. Translated: CASSPRKGRDRAYEQYF.

The sample holds one count of this clonotype. The chain couples TRBV6-5 to TRBJ2-7, with D perhaps matching TRBD2 (5 bases). The CDR3 has 13 amino acids. The germline V gene has CDR1 MNHEY and CDR2 SVGAGI. Trimming pared 2 bases from V and 4 bases from J, leaving 9 bases between. CDR3 DNA: TGTGCCAGCAGTTACGCCGGGATGTACGAGCAGTACTTC. Its protein is CASSYAGMYEQYF.

Ten or more counts support this clonotype. V usage is TRBV6-6 and J usage is TRBJ2-1; D is undetermined. CDR1 and CDR2 (germline): MNHNY, SVGAGI (reference sequence). CDR3 length equals 12 residues. V lost 6 bases and J 6 bases, leaving 9 bases between the germline ends. Written as DNA, the CDR3 is TGTGCCAGCAGGGCAGCAATCAATGAGCAGTTCTTC. This sequence encodes CASRAAINEQFF.

This clonotype came up many times. This chain joins TRBV2 and TRBJ1-1; D ambiguous. The CDR3 extends over 12 amino acids. The V and J ends lost 4 bases and 0 bases respectively, with 3 bases between them. CDR1 and CDR2 from the germline V gene are SNHLY and FYNNEI. CDR3 in DNA: TGTGCCAGCAGTGCTATGAACACTGAAGCTTTCTTT. Translated: CASSAMNTEAFF.

There are many counts of this clonotype. The chain couples TRBV4-2 to TRBJ2-7; 14 bases are shared with TRBD2. This CDR3 region has 18 residues. Germline V lookup: CDR1 LGHNA, CDR2 YNFKEQ. Trimming took 1 base from V and 0 from J; bases not matched to a gene: 5. In DNA form, the CDR3 reads TGTGCCAGCAGCCAAGGGAGGGGACTAGCGGGGGACTCCTACGAGCAGTACTTC. Its translation: CASSQGRGLAGDSYEQYF.

This clonotype has just a few counts. The rearrangement links TRBV28 to TRBJ2-1; TRBD2 is a possible D gene (5 bases). The length of the CDR3 is 16 residues. CDR1 and CDR2 from the germline V gene are MDHEN and SYDVKM. V lost 8 bases and J lost 0, with 17 bases in between. The DNA of the CDR3 is TGTGCCAGCGATGGCCCCGGGGTCAGCTCCTACAATGAGCAGTTCTTC. Translated, it gives CASDGPGVSSYNEQFF. The full variable domain, in which reference TRBV28 and TRBJ2-1 provide the parts outside the CDR3, is DVKVTQSSRYLVKRTGEKVFLECVQDMDHENMFWYRQDPGLGLRLIYFSYDVKMKEKGDIPEGYSVSREKKERFSLILESASTNQTSMYLCASDGPGVSSYNEQFFGPGTRLTVL.

For this clonotype: A much bigger clone sits one base away, suggesting this may be a read error. The chain carries TRBV27 and TRBJ2-5; no clear D gene. The germline gives CDR1 MNHEY, CDR2 SMNVEV (reference sequence). V lost 1 base and J lost 5, with 17 bases in between. The CDR3 is made up of 16 amino acids. The CDR3 region has the DNA TGTGCCAGCAGTTTATTTGTGGACGGTGGGCGGGAGACCCAGTACTTC. It yields the protein CASSLFVDGGRETQYF.

The table lists this clonotype with a few counts. The DNA for the CDR3 is TGTGCCAGCAGTTTCACGGCGCCAGGGGAGCAGTACTTC. It specifies CASSFTAPGEQYF. The chain joins TRBV12-3 or TRBV12-4 to TRBJ2-7; D is perhaps TRBD1 (5 bases). This CDR3 spans 13 amino acids. V lost 3 bases and J lost 7, with 13 bases in between.

This clonotype was recorded at least ten times. This chain links TRBV5-1 with TRBJ1-4; perhaps TRBD1 as D (5 bases). V dropped 1 base and J dropped 7 bases, with 11 bases sitting between them. Per the germline V gene, CDR1 is SGHRS and CDR2 is YFSETQ. This CDR3 has 14 residues. DNA for the CDR3: TGCGCCAGCAGCTTGAGGCCCAGGGTTGAAAAACTGTTTTTT. It encodes CASSLRPRVEKLFF.

This clonotype occurred many times. The V call is TRBV7-9, the J call TRBJ2-1, with D uncertain. Germline V lookup: CDR1 SEHNR, CDR2 FQNEAQ (reference sequence). V was trimmed by 5 bases and J by 8 bases, leaving 10 bases between them. The CDR3 spans 12 residues. The CDR3 DNA sequence: TGTGCCAGCAGCCATACCATGGATGAGCAGTTCTTC. Translation: CASSHTMDEQFF.

This clonotype was seen repeatedly, ten times or more. The rearrangement links TRBV4-3 to TRBJ2-2; D is perhaps TRBD2 (5 bases). Trimming took 4 bases from V and 0 from J, leaving 15 bases between them. Germline V gene data show CDR1 as LGHNA and CDR2 as YSLEER. The length of the CDR3 is 17 residues. The CDR3 protein is CASSRLTGSPNTGELFF. The DNA of the CDR3 is TGCGCCAGCAGCCGCCTTACGGGGTCTCCGAACACCGGGGAGCTGTTTTTT.